Given below is one TCR beta chain in context. These data belong to a study of shared clonotypes between healthy human individuals. The CDR3 has 15 amino acids. Trimming pared 5 bases from V and 0 bases from J, leaving 11 bases between. Per germline, CDR1 MDHEN and CDR2 SYDVKM. Here immunoSEQ multiplex PCR was the method, and the copy in TCRdb shows in-frame clones only, minus some. The profile shows about 690,000 clones, about 90% of them singletons. V usage is TRBV28 and J usage is TRBJ2-1; D unresolved. This clonotype was obtained from a man aged 18 to 30 in good health. Some clones in this sample may be carry-over from other donors' samples. The sample was memory CD8+ T cells from PBMCs. Subset meaning: CD45RO+ cells pooled with CCR7-negative TemRA cells. The CDR3: CASSPQVVSYNEQFF. As DNA, the CDR3 is TGTGCCAGCAGTCCGCAGGTTGTCTCCTACAATGAGCAGTTCTTC.